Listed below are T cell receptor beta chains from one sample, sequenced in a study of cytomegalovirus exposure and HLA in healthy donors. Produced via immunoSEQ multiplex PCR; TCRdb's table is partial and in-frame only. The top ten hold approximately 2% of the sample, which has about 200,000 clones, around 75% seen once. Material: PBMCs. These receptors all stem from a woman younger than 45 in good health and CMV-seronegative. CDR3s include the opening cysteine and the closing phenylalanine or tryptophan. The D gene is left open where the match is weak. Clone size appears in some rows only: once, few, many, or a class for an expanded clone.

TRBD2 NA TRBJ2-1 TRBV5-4 TGTGCCAGCAGCCAGCGGGGGAAGTACAATGAGCAGTTCTTC CASSQRGKYNEQFF
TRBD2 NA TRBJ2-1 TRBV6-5 TGTGCCAGCAGTTACCCCGGGACTAGCGGGTACAATGAGCAGTTCTTC CASSYPGTSGYNEQFF
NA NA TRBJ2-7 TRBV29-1 TGCAGCGTTGAACGGAGTTTAAGGCAGTACTTC CSVERSLRQYF
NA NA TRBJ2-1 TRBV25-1 TGTGCCAGCAGTGGACTAAAGGGAGGAAATGAGCAGTTCTTC CASSGLKGGNEQFF
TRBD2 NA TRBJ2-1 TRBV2 TGTGCCGGGAGGACTAGCGGGAAGATTAACAATGAGCAGTTCTTC CAGRTSGKINNEQFF
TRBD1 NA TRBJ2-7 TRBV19 TGTGCCACCAAGGACAGGGTAACCTACGAGCAGTACTTC CATKDRVTYEQYF
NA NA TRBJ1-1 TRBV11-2 TGTGCCAGCAGCTTAACCCCGGTTATGAACACTGAAGCTTTCTTT CASSLTPVMNTEAFF
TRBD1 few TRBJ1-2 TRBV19 TGTGCCAGTAGTGACTCGCCGACAGGGAGTGACTATGGCTACACCTTC CASSDSPTGSDYGYTF
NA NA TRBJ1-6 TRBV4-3 TGCGCCAGCAGCCAAGAGGGCAATTCACCCCTCCACTTT CASSQEGNSPLHF
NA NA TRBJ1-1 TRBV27 TGTGCCAGCAGTTTAACCACAACGGGGGAAGCTTTCTTT CASSLTTTGEAFF
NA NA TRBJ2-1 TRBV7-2 TGTGCCAGCAGCTCGACAGACAATGAGCAGTTCTTC CASSSTDNEQFF
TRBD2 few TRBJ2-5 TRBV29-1 TGCAGCAGTTTGCCGAACGGGGGGGAGACCCAGTACTTC CSSLPNGGETQYF
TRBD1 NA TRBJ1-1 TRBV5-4 TGTGCCAGCAACGATCAGGGGGCCTACACTGAAGCTTTCTTT CASNDQGAYTEAFF
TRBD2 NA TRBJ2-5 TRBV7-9 TGTGCCAGCAGCTTAGAGGCTAGCGGAAAAGAGACCCAGTACTTC CASSLEASGKETQYF
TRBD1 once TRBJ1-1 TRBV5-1 TGCGCCAGCAGCCCGCTTGGGACAGGGGGCGGCGACACTGAAGCTTTCTTT CASSPLGTGGGDTEAFF
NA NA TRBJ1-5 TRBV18 TGTGCCAGCTCACCTACAGTGGTCGGTCAGCCCCAGCATTTT CASSPTVVGQPQHF
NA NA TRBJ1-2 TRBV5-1 TGCGCCAGCAGCTGGGCGGGTGGCTACACCTTC CASSWAGGYTF
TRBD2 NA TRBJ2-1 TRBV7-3 TGTGCCAGCAGCTTGGTAGCGGGTTCTTCCAATGAGCAGTTCTTC CASSLVAGSSNEQFF
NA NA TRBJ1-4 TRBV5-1 TGCGCCAGCAGCTTTGTAGTAGGAGCCACTAATGAAAAACTGTTTTTT CASSFVVGATNEKLFF
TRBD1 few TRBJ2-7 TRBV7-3 TGTGCCAGCAGCTTAGACAGGGGGCGGGAGCAGTACTTC CASSLDRGREQYF
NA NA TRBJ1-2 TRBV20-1 TGCAGTGCTACATTAACAGGGTACTACACCTTC CSATLTGYYTF
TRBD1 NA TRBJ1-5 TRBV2 TGTGCCAGCAGTGGGGACAGCGCGTCCCAGCATTTT CASSGDSASQHF
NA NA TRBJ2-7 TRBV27 TGTTCCGCGGGGGCGAGCTCCTACGAGCAGTACTTC CSAGASSYEQYF
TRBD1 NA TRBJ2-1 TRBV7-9 TGTGCCAGCAGCCTACAGGACAGGGGGCAGAATGAGCAGTTCTTC CASSLQDRGQNEQFF
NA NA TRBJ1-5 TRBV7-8 TGTGCCAGCAGCTTAGCGCGTTGGGGGCAACAGCCCCAGCATTTT CASSLARWGQQPQHF
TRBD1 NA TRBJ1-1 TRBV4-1 TGCGCCAGCAGCCAGGACAGGGCTCGCACTGAAGCTTTCTTT CASSQDRARTEAFF
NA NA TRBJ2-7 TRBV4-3 TGCGCCAGCAGCCAAGGAGCGCAGGGATGGGACTCCTACGAGCAGTACTTC CASSQGAQGWDSYEQYF
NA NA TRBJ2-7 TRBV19 TGTGCCAGTAGTACCCTGACAGGTACCGTCTACGAGCAGTACTTC CASSTLTGTVYEQYF
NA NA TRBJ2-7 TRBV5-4 TGTGCCAGCAGCTCCGGGAATTCGTACTCCTACGAGCAGTACTTC CASSSGNSYSYEQYF